Each of the 8 T cell receptor beta chains below was sequenced from the same sample in a study of blood T cell repertoires in COVID-19. Generated by immunoSEQ multiplex PCR, the TCRdb table keeps only in-frame clones and is missing some. This table holds around 290,000 clones, approximately 89% found once. The sequencing sample was made of peripheral blood. The receptors derive from a woman in her 30s with COVID-19, enrolled during active disease.

The V and J genes are TRBV5-6 and TRBJ2-1; no clear D. From germline, CDR1 is SGHDT and CDR2 YYEEEE. V gave up 0 bases and J gave up 6 bases, with 7 bases separating them. The CDR3 runs to 13 residues. CDR3 protein: CASSLAPVNEQFF. Here the CDR3 DNA reads TGTGCCAGCAGCTTGGCCCCAGTCAATGAGCAGTTCTTC.

The V and J genes are TRBV6-6 and TRBJ1-5, with 8 bases matching TRBD1. Germline CDR1 and CDR2: MNHNY and SVGAGI (reference sequence). V shed 5 bases and J 6 bases; nucleotides not matched to a gene: 6. The length of the CDR3 is 14 residues. The CDR3 region is CASSPGQGRQPQHF. DNA of the CDR3: TGTGCCAGCAGTCCAGGACAGGGTCGTCAGCCCCAGCATTTT.

This clone was detected only once. The chain recombines TRBV6-5 with TRBJ1-4, with D perhaps matching TRBD1 (5 bases). This CDR3 spans 14 amino acids. The V and J ends lost 8 bases and 0 bases respectively, with 10 bases between them. Looked up from germline, CDR1 is MNHEY and CDR2 is SVGAGI. The CDR3, as DNA: TGTGCCAGCCGGGACTTTTCAACTAATGAAAAACTGTTTTTT. Protein product: CASRDFSTNEKLFF.

V gene TRBV9 combines with J gene TRBJ1-4; D gene uncertain. CDR1 and CDR2 from the germline V gene are SGDLS and YYNGEE. CDR3 length: 16 amino acids. Trimming cost V 0 bases and J 7 bases, with 16 bases left between them. The CDR3 sequence: CASSVAVGPGGEKLFF. CDR3 DNA sequence: TGTGCCAGCAGCGTAGCTGTGGGCCCGGGAGGTGAAAAACTGTTTTTT.

This chain connects TRBV27 to TRBJ1-2; D is undetermined. V shed 6 bases and J shed 4 bases, with 15 bases lying between them. The CDR3 is 14 residues long. The germline V gene encodes CDR1 MNHEY and CDR2 SMNVEV (reference sequence). The CDR3 nucleotides read TGTGCCAGCAGACCGCACACCCAAACCTATGGCTACACCTTC. This gives the protein CASRPHTQTYGYTF.

The chain recombines TRBV19 with TRBJ1-2; weak D call: TRBD1 (6 bases). Germline V lookup: CDR1 LNHDA, CDR2 SQIVND (reference sequence). V was cut by 2 bases and J by 7 bases, with 14 bases left in between. The CDR3 sequence is 14 residues long. The CDR3 DNA reads TGTGCCAGTAGTATAAGTGGTCAGGGGATTGGCTACACCTTC. As protein: CASSISGQGIGYTF.

This chain uses TRBV5-1 with TRBJ1-2; 7 nucleotides align to TRBD1. Trimming cost V 4 bases and J 7 bases; bases outside gene matches: 13. Germline lookup yields CDR1 SGHRS and CDR2 YFSETQ. This CDR3 is 15 amino acids long. This CDR3 is CASSTIPPDRAGYTF. In DNA form, the CDR3 reads TGCGCCAGCAGCACCATACCGCCCGACAGGGCTGGCTACACCTTC.

The gene calls are TRBV27 and TRBJ1-1; TRBD1 aligns across 9 bases. In germline, CDR1 is MNHEY, CDR2 SMNVEV (reference sequence). Trimming removed 5 bases from V and 1 base from J; junction bases left unmatched: 5. This CDR3 contains 15 residues. The CDR3 loop reads CASSPPGQGNTEAFF. The CDR3 DNA is TGTGCCAGCAGTCCCCCGGGACAGGGGAACACTGAAGCTTTCTTT.